This T cell receptor beta chain was captured in a study of blood T cell repertoires in COVID-19 (dated by TCRdb to the early 2020s). About the study as a whole: Samples covering the acute and convalescent phases of COVID-19 were provided by collaborators in the United States, Italy and Spain. Where available, HLA class I and class II types were taken from metadata supplied by the sample provider and were not determined by assay-based typing. Nearly every sample came with metadata listing a de-identified subject ID, COVID-19 status, age in years and sex. A freely available public database, intended as a resource for researchers studying the immune response to SARS-CoV-2, is where the repertoires were released. Samples came from the ongoing ImmuneRACE study (first 160 participants) plus 1,254 subjects from 6 global collaborators. The material from the prospective study consisted of cDNA or gDNA derived from T cells, B-cell-depleted T cells, or PBMCs. The dataset comprised deeply sampled blood TCRbeta repertoires from subjects exposed to, actively infected with, or recovered from COVID-19.

Remarks on this clone: Its target antigen remains unknown. No base quality values were provided; no much bigger clone lies one nucleotide off.

Participants in the prospective study were aged about 18 to 90 years, lived in over 20 United States geographic areas, and enrolled through a virtual design. Cohort assignment in the prospective study relied on participant-reported clinical history from a screening survey and a study questionnaire. Each participant in the prospective study had whole blood, serum and a nasopharyngeal or oropharyngeal swab collected by mobile phlebotomists. Participants in the prospective study had the option to provide additional blood draws and questionnaires over a roughly two-month period. Before DNA extraction, blood samples from the prospective study were shipped at room temperature or frozen. TCRbeta CDR3 regions were amplified from genomic DNA by means of the immunoSEQ Assay, a bias-controlled multiplex PCR. The study's own analysis went as follows. The number of nucleated cells in each sample was estimated by amplification of reference gene primers within the assay. Sequence reads were collapsed and filtered to measure the absolute abundance of every unique TCRbeta CDR3 rearrangement. For each sample, productive Simpson clonality was calculated by taking the square root of Simpson's diversity index across productive rearrangements. TCRdb obtained this table from immuneACCESS and retained in-frame rearrangements with V and J assigned. These tables miss some clones; where compared with another copy, unresolved V genes account for less than half of the shortfall, and the remainder is unexplained. Clone size and the V and J calls come from that table; the DNA yielded D and trimming. The sample includes about 240,000 clones, with approximately 84% observed a single time. The ten largest clones take up 3.3% of the sample.

V drops 1 base and J drops 4 bases, leaving 10 bases in between. The CDR3 holds 15 amino acids from the cysteine to the phenylalanine. Only the CDR3 DNA stays, 45 bases, in frame from base 1. According to the germline V gene (reference sequence), CDR1 reads LNHNV and CDR2 reads YYDKDF. What the work shows at the level of the full study, not this receptor alone: Clinical and demographic metadata were provided uncurated, with the amount varying by source and participant.

This receptor was identified in a middle-aged woman with acute COVID-19. The rearranged chain carries TRBV15 and TRBJ1-4, and the D gene may be TRBD1, 5 bases matching. What was sequenced was PBMCs or T cells enriched from blood (not recorded which). The CDR3 region has the sequence CATSRGGRDNEKLFF. DNA sequence: TGTGCCACCAGCAGAGGGGGCAGGGATAATGAAAAACTGTTTTTT.